These 23 T cell receptor beta chains share one sample of origin, sequenced in a study of blood T cells in healthy people across ages. For the second PCR, which ran for roughly 6 to 11 cycles, a sample-barcoded 5' primer and a J-beta primer mix were used. Each CDR3 protein gets one entry after TCRdb re-called the 5' RACE reads with MiXCR. The sample lists 1.4 million to 1.5 million distinct CDR3 sequences; 42% were seen once. Sequencing was performed on blood. These receptors were collected from a woman between 18 and 29 years old in good health.

This clonotype showed up just a few times. This chain connects TRBV2 to TRBJ2-7; 12 bases match TRBD2. This CDR3 spans 15 amino acids. The germline V gene has CDR1 SNHLY and CDR2 FYNNEI. V shed 1 base and J 5 bases; nucleotides not matched to a gene: 3. Here the CDR3 DNA reads TGTGCCAGCAGTGAAGGACTAGCGGGAGCCAACGAGCAGTACTTC. As protein: CASSEGLAGANEQYF. The full variable domain, completed using reference TRBV2 and TRBJ2-7, is EPEVTQTPSHQVTQMGQEVILRCVPISNHLYFYWYRQILGQKVEFLVSFYNNEISEKSEIFDDQFSVERPDGSNFTLKIRSTKLEDSAMYFCASSEGLAGANEQYFGPGTRLTVT.

The rearrangement joins TRBV20-1 to TRBJ2-5, with D possibly matching TRBD1 (6 bases). The length of the CDR3 is 16 residues. V lost 3 bases to trimming and J lost 11 bases, with 28 bases between them. Looked up from germline, CDR1 is DFQATT and CDR2 is SNEGSKA (reference sequence). In DNA form, the CDR3 reads TGCAGTGCTAGGCCTCTTGACACAGGGATCTACAATGAGCAGTACTTC. This gives the protein CSARPLDTGIYNEQYF.

This clonotype has more than one count but fewer than ten. V and J are TRBV15 and TRBJ1-5; D is undetermined. In germline, CDR1 is LNHNV, CDR2 YYDKDF (reference sequence). The CDR3 extends over 16 amino acids. V dropped 0 bases and J dropped 1 base, with 10 bases sitting between them. The CDR3 DNA is TGTGCCACCAGCAGAGAACCTCTTACCAGCAATCAGCCCCAGCATTTT. It translates to CATSREPLTSNQPQHF.

There are a few counts of this clonotype. The chain joins TRBV6-2 or TRBV6-3 to TRBJ2-7; 8 bases line up with TRBD2. V shed 7 bases, J shed 4 bases, and the junction held 6 bases outside the gene matches. Germline loops: CDR1 MNHEY, CDR2 SVGEGT. The CDR3 runs to 13 residues. In DNA, the CDR3 is TGTGCCAGCATCCCGGGAGGGGGTTACGAGCAGTACTTC. It codes for CASIPGGGYEQYF.

This clonotype has a handful of counts. The chain is built from TRBV7-3 and TRBJ1-6; unclear D gene. Germline CDR1 and CDR2: SGHTA and FQGTGA. The length of the CDR3 is 15 residues. Trimming took off 0 bases at V and 7 bases at J, with 10 bases between the two ends. CDR3 in amino acids: CASSLTGPGNSPLHF. The CDR3 DNA reads TGTGCCAGCAGCTTAACAGGGCCTGGCAATTCACCCCTCCACTTT.

About this clonotype: One junction end disagrees with the germline gene, perhaps due to a read error. The rearrangement links TRBV4-1 to TRBJ1-2, with 9 bases that match TRBD1. Germline CDR1 reads MGHRA; CDR2 reads YSYEKL. The CDR3 runs 16 residues. The CDR3 region is CASSQGPGQGTSGFTF. DNA of the CDR3: TGCGCCAGCAGCCAGGGGCCGGGACAGGGAACAAGTGGCTTCACCTTC.

This clonotype came up a few times. The V call is TRBV4-2, the J call TRBJ2-1; 11 bases match TRBD1. Germline-derived CDR1 and CDR2 are LGHNA and YNFKEQ. The CDR3 is 16 residues long. Unmatched junction bases numbered 8, after V lost 2 bases and J lost 8 bases. CDR3 sequence: CASSQPGTGGLDEQFF. The CDR3 bases are TGTGCCAGCAGCCAACCCGGGACAGGGGGACTCGATGAGCAGTTCTTC.

This clonotype was detected only a few times. J is TRBJ2-7 and V is TRBV12-3 or TRBV12-4; 8 bases agree with TRBD1. The CDR3 covers 14 residues. With V trimmed by 6 bases and J by 3 bases, 7 bases remained unmatched. The CDR3 loop reads CASSTGTGLYEQYF. The CDR3 DNA is TGTGCCAGCAGCACCGGGACAGGCCTCTACGAGCAGTACTTC.

The chain couples TRBV6-1 to TRBJ1-2, with D possibly matching TRBD1 (5 bases). CDR3 length: 17 amino acids. V was shortened by 2 bases and J by 8 bases, with 24 bases between the two germline ends. The germline V gene has CDR1 MNHNS and CDR2 SASEGT. The CDR3 coding sequence is TGTGCCAGCAGTGAACATGGGTATAGATGGGACGGGGACGGCTACACCTTC. This sequence encodes CASSEHGYRWDGDGYTF.

This clonotype was seen only a few times. J is TRBJ1-6 and V is TRBV6-1, with D unresolved. From germline, CDR1 is MNHNS and CDR2 SASEGT. The V and J ends lost 3 bases and 10 bases respectively, with 16 bases between them. CDR3 size: 15 residues. The CDR3 protein is CASSEFKGPASPLHF. For the CDR3, the DNA is TGTGCCAGCAGTGAGTTTAAGGGTCCGGCCTCACCCCTCCACTTT.

The V gene is TRBV7-8, the J gene TRBJ2-1, with 13 bases matching TRBD2. The CDR3 extends over 15 amino acids. J was trimmed by 8 bases and V by 6 bases; bases with no gene match: 7. Germline CDR1 reads SGHVS; CDR2 reads FQNEAQ. The CDR3 here is CASRPTSGGAHEQFF. The CDR3 DNA follows: TGTGCCAGCAGACCCACTAGCGGGGGGGCCCATGAGCAGTTCTTC.

In its sample, this clonotype was seen a few times. The gene calls are TRBV20-1 and TRBJ2-4; tentative D call: TRBD2 (5 bases). With the DNA end fitting TRBJ2-7 better, the J assignment may be wrong. The CDR3 extends over 13 amino acids. Germline V gene data show CDR1 as DFQATT and CDR2 as SNEGSKA (reference sequence). CDR3 sequence: CSAPGGSDGEQYF. In nucleotides, the CDR3 is TGCAGTGCGCCCGGTGGTAGCGACGGCGAGCAGTACTTC.

As for this clonotype: The junction and the germline gene differ at one end; a read error may be behind it. This chain links TRBV7-8 with TRBJ1-1, with D tentatively TRBD1 (6 bases). CDR3 size: 14 residues. Germline V CDR1 and CDR2: SGHVS, FQNEAQ. The CDR3 sequence: CASSREGGVTGAFF. CDR3 in DNA: TGTGCCAGCAGCCGCGAGGGGGGGGTCACTGGAGCTTTCTTT.

The genes are TRBV9 and TRBJ2-1; 7 bases fit TRBD2. The trim removed 0 bases at V and 3 bases at J, leaving 6 bases unmatched. Looked up from germline, CDR1 is SGDLS and CDR2 is YYNGEE. The CDR3 extends over 16 amino acids. The CDR3 spells CASSVAYGGSYNEQFF. CDR3 bases: TGTGCCAGCAGCGTAGCCTACGGCGGGAGCTACAATGAGCAGTTCTTC.

Only a few counts were recorded for this clonotype. The rearrangement uses TRBV6-1 and TRBJ1-2; a weak D match, TRBD1 (6 bases). V lost 0 bases and J 4 bases, leaving 18 bases between the germline ends. Germline lookup yields CDR1 MNHNS and CDR2 SASEGT. This CDR3 comprises 17 residues. CDR3 nucleotide sequence: TGTGCCAGCAGTGAAGCCCTACCCGGGACACGACTCTATGGCTACACCTTC. Translated, it gives CASSEALPGTRLYGYTF.

The chain couples TRBV9 to TRBJ2-3, with 7 bases aligning to TRBD2. The CDR3 length is 14 residues. Trimming cost V 2 bases and J 2 bases; bases outside gene matches: 2. Germline V lookup: CDR1 SGDLS, CDR2 YYNGEE. The CDR3 protein is CASSVRDYTDTQYF. CDR3 DNA: TGTGCCAGCAGCGTGAGGGACTACACAGATACGCAGTATTTT.

This clonotype has a handful of counts. This rearrangement joins TRBV7-7 to TRBJ2-1; 13 bases are shared with TRBD2. This CDR3 comprises 16 residues. Germline loops: CDR1 SSHAT, CDR2 FNYEAQ (reference sequence). V lost 5 bases to trimming and J lost 7 bases; unmatched junction nucleotides: 8. This CDR3 reads CASSARLAGGANEQFF. In DNA, the CDR3 is TGTGCCAGCAGCGCCCGACTAGCGGGAGGTGCGAATGAGCAGTTCTTC.

The chain combines TRBV30 with TRBJ2-7; TRBD2 is a possible D gene (6 bases). V lost 0 bases to trimming and J lost 6 bases, with 12 bases between them. The length of the CDR3 is 13 residues. Germline V gene lookup returns CDR1 GTSNPN and CDR2 SVGIG (reference sequence). The CDR3 region is CAWSVWTNSEQYF. DNA of the CDR3: TGTGCCTGGAGTGTATGGACTAACAGCGAGCAGTACTTC.

The V and J genes are TRBV30 and TRBJ1-4; D gene ambiguous. Germline V gene data show CDR1 as GTSNPN and CDR2 as SVGIG (reference sequence). Trimming took 6 bases from V and 7 from J, leaving 9 bases between them. This CDR3 spans 11 amino acids. CDR3 region: CACWGSEKLFF. CDR3 DNA: TGTGCCTGTTGGGGAAGTGAAAAACTGTTTTTT.

This clonotype was detected a few times. This rearrangement joins TRBV29-1 to TRBJ1-6, with a tentative D call TRBD1 (5 bases). V lost 4 bases to trimming and J lost 3 bases, with 7 bases between them. This CDR3 has 13 residues. In germline, CDR1 is SQVTM, CDR2 ANQGSEA. The CDR3 spells CSVGGDYNSPLHF. In DNA form, the CDR3 reads TGCAGCGTTGGGGGGGACTATAATTCACCCCTCCACTTT.

The chain uses TRBV4-1 and TRBJ1-6; D unresolved. The CDR3 loop spans 14 amino acids. The ends were cut back, 4 bases at V and 14 bases at J, with 18 bases in the middle. Germline CDR1 MGHRA, CDR2 YSYEKL. CDR3 sequence (DNA): TGCGCCAGCAGCCCCCCCGGCGGGGATTTTACCCTCCACTTT. Its translation: CASSPPGGDFTLHF.

The chain recombines TRBV25-1 with TRBJ1-2; 9 bases are a match to TRBD1. The length of the CDR3 is 15 residues. The V gene end was trimmed by 2 bases and the J gene end by 8 bases; junction bases not matched to a gene: 9. The germline V gene has CDR1 MGHDK and CDR2 SYGVNS. In DNA, the CDR3 is TGTGCCAGCAGTGAAGTAGGGACAGGGTTAAAAGGCTACACCTTC. Residues: CASSEVGTGLKGYTF.

Ten or more counts support this clonotype. This sequence joins TRBV7-9 and TRBJ2-2; D is unresolved. Trimming removed 2 bases at V and 4 bases at J, with 5 bases between. The CDR3 covers 13 residues. Germline V gives CDR1 SEHNR, CDR2 FQNEAQ (reference sequence). CDR3 amino acids: CASSLQRTGELFF. The DNA for the CDR3 is TGTGCCAGCAGCTTACAGCGCACCGGGGAGCTGTTTTTT.